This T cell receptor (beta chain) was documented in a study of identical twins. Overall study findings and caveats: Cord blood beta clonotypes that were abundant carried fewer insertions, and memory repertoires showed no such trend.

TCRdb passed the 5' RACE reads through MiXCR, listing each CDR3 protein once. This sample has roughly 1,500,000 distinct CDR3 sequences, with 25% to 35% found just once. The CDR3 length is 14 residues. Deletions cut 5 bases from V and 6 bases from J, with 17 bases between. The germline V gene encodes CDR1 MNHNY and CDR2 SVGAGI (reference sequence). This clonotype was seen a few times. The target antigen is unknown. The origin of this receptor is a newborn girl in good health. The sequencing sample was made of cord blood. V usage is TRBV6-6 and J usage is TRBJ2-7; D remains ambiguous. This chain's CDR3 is CASSPPVATCEQYF. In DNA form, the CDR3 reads TGTGCCAGCAGTCCGCCGGTGGCGACTTGCGAGCAGTACTTC.